This T cell receptor beta chain was profiled in a study of shared clonotypes between healthy human individuals. Study-wide background: Each donor contributed plates that comprised three CD4 naive, three CD4 memory, two CD8 naive and one CD8 memory.

Sequencing was at deep level. Replicate PCRs from sorted subsets contained roughly 200 ng DNA, which is some 29,000 T cell genomes. Method: immunoSEQ multiplex PCR; TCRdb's copy keeps in-frame clones and lacks some. The data hold around 2.1 million clones, with just over 90% observed a single time. Turning to this clone: The antigen remains unidentified.

General study results and limits: Clonotypes which were not shared had lower generation probabilities than clonotypes that all four donors shared.

Naive CD8 cells were CD45RO-negative, positively selected for CCR7, excluding terminally differentiated effector memory CD45RA+ cells. The sequence was obtained from a young man in good health. Some clones in this sample may be carry-over from other donors' samples. The sequencing sample was made of naive CD8+ T cells from PBMCs.

Here the CDR3 reads CASSSRLRGSSGEQYF. DNA for the CDR3: TGTGCCAGCAGCTCACGATTACGAGGGTCCTCTGGGGAGCAGTACTTC. The rearrangement uses TRBV7-9 and TRBJ2-7, with TRBD2 as a possible D gene (5 bases). This CDR3 comprises 16 residues. Germline values: CDR1 SEHNR, CDR2 FQNEAQ (reference sequence). The V end lost 4 bases, the J end lost 7 bases, and 23 bases lay between the germline ends.